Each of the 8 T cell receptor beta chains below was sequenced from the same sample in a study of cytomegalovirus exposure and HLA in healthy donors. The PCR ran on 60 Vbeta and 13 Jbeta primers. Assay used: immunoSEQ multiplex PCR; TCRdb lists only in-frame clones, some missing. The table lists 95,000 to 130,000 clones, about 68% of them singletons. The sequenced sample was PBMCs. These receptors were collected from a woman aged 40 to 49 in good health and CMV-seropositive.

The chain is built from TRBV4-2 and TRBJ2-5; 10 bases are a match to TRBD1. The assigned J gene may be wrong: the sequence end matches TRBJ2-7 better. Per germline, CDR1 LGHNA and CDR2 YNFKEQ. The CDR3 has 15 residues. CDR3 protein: CASSQWDRGAYEQYF. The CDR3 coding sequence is TGTGCCAGCAGCCAGTGGGACAGGGGAGCCTACGAGCAGTACTTC.

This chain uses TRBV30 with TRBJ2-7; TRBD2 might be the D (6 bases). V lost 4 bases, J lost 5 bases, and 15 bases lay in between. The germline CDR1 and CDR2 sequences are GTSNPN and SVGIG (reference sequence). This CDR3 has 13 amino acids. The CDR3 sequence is CAWMWGTVNEQYF. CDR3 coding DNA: TGTGCCTGGATGTGGGGGACTGTCAACGAGCAGTACTTC.

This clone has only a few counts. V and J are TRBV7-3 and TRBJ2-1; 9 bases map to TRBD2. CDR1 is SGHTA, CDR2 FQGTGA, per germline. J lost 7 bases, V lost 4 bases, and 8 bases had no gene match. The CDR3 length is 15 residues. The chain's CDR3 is CASSSQLAGRNEQFF. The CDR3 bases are TGTGCCAGCAGCTCGCAGCTAGCGGGAAGGAATGAGCAGTTCTTC.

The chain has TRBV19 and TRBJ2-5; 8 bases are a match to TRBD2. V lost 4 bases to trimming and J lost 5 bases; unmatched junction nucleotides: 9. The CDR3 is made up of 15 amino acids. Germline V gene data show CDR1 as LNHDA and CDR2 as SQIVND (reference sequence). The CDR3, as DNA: TGTGCCAGTAGTAATGAGCGGGAGAGCCGGGAGACCCAGTACTTC. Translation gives CASSNERESRETQYF.

The CDR3 nucleotides are TGCGCCAGCAGCCAAGATGCAGGGGTTTCCTACAATGAGCAGTTCTTC. This sequence encodes CASSQDAGVSYNEQFF. This chain joins TRBV4-1 and TRBJ2-1; D may be TRBD1 (6 bases). Germline V gene data show CDR1 as MGHRA and CDR2 as YSYEKL. Trimming stripped 0 bases from V and 1 base from J, with 10 bases between. The CDR3 covers 16 residues.

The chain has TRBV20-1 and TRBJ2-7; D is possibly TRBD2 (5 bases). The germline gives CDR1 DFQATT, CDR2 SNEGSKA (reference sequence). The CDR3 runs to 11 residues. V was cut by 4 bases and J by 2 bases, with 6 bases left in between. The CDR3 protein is CSATGAYEQYF. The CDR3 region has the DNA TGCAGTGCTACCGGGGCCTACGAGCAGTACTTC.

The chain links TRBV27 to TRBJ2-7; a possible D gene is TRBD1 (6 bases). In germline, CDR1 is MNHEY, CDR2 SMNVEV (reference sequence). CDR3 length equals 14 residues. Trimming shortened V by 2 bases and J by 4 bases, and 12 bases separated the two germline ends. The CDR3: CASSLAQGAYEQYF. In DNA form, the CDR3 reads TGTGCCAGCAGTTTAGCACAGGGTGCTTACGAGCAGTACTTC.

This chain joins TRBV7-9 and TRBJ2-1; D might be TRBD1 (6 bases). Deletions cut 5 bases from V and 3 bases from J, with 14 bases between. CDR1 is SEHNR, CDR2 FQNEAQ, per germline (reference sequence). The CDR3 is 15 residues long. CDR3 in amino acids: CASSRSAGDYNEQFF. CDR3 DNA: TGTGCCAGCAGCCGATCCGCAGGGGACTACAATGAGCAGTTCTTC.